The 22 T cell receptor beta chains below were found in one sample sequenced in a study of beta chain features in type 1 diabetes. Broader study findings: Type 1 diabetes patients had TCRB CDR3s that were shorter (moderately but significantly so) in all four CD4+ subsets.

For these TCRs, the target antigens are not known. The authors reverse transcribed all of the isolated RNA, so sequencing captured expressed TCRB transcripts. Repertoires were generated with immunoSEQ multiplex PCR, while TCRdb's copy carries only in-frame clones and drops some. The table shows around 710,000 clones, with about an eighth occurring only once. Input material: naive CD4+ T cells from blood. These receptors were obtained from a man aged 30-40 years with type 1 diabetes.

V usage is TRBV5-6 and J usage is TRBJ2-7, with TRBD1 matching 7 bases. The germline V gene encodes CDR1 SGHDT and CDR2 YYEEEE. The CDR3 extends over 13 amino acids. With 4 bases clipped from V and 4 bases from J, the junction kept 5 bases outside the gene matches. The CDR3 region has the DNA TGTGCCAGCAGCGGGGACAGCCCTTACGAGCAGTACTTC. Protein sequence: CASSGDSPYEQYF. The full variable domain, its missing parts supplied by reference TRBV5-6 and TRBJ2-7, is DAGVTQSPTHLIKTRGQQVTLRCSPKSGHDTVSWYQQALGQGPQFIFQYYEEEERQRGNFPDRFSGHQFPNYSSELNVNALLLGDSALYLCASSGDSPYEQYFGPGTRLTVT.

CDR3 region: CASSRSGGANEQFF. As DNA, the CDR3 is TGTGCCAGCAGCCGTAGCGGGGGGGCAAATGAGCAGTTCTTC. The rearrangement uses TRBV9 and TRBJ2-1; 11 nucleotides agree with TRBD2. Germline V gene data show CDR1 as SGDLS and CDR2 as YYNGEE. This CDR3 region has 14 residues. V was pared by 4 bases and J by 7 bases, with 4 bases of the junction left unmatched.

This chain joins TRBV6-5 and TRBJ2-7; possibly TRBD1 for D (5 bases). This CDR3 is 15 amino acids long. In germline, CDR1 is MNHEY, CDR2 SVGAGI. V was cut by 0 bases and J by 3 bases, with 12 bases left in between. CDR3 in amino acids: CASSYSGSGFYEQYF. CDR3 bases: TGTGCCAGCAGTTACTCGGGCTCAGGGTTCTACGAGCAGTACTTC.

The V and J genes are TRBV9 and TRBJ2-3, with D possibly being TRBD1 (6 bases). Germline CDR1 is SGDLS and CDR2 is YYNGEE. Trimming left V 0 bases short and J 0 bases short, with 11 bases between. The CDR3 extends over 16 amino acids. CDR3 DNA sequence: TGTGCCAGCAGCGTAGGGGCAGGGGACAGCACAGATACGCAGTATTTT. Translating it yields CASSVGAGDSTDTQYF.

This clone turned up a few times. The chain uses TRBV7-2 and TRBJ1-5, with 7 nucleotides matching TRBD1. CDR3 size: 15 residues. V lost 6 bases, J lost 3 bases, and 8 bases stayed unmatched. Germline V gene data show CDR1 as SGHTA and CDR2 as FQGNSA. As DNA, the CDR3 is TGTGCCAGCAGAGACCGCGGGACAGACAATCAGCCCCAGCATTTT. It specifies CASRDRGTDNQPQHF. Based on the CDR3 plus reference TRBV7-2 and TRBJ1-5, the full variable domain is GAGVSQSPSNKVTEKGKDVELRCDPISGHTALYWYRQSLGQGLEFLIYFQGNSAPDKSGLPSDRFSAERTGGSVSTLTIQRTQQEDSAVYLCASRDRGTDNQPQHFGDGTRLSIL.

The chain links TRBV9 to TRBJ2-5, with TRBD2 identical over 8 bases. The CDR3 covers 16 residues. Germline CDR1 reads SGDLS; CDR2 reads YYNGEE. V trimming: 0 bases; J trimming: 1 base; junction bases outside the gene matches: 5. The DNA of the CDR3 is TGTGCCAGCAGCGTAGATGCGGGGGGAAGCCAAGAGACCCAGTACTTC. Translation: CASSVDAGGSQETQYF.

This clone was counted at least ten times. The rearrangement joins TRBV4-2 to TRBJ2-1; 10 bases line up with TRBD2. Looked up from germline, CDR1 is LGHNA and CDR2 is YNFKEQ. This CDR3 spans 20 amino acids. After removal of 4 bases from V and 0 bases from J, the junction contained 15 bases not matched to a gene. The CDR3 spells CASSPTGASGGSSSYNEQFF. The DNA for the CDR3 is TGTGCCAGCAGCCCGACGGGGGCTAGCGGGGGCTCAAGCTCCTACAATGAGCAGTTCTTC.

Here the CDR3 DNA reads TGTGCCAGCAGAGAAATAGGGACAGGGAATTACTATGGCTACACCTTC. Translating gives CASREIGTGNYYGYTF. The V gene is TRBV5-6, the J gene TRBJ1-2, with 9 bases matching TRBD1. The CDR3 loop spans 16 amino acids. The J segment lost 3 bases and the V segment lost 5 bases, leaving 11 bases of the junction unmatched. Germline V lookup: CDR1 SGHDT, CDR2 YYEEEE.

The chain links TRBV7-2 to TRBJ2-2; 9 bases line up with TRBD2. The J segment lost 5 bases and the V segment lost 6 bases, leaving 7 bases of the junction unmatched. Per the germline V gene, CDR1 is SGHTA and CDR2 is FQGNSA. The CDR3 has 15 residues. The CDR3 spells CASRAAGGYTGELFF. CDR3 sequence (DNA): TGTGCCAGCAGAGCAGCGGGGGGATATACCGGGGAGCTGTTTTTT.

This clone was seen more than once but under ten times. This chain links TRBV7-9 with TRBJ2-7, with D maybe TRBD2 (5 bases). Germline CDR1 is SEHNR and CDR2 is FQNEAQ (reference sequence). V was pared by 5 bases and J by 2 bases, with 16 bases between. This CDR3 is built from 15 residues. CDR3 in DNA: TGTGCCAGCAGCAATCCTTGGGGAGAGACCTACGAGCAGTACTTC. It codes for CASSNPWGETYEQYF.

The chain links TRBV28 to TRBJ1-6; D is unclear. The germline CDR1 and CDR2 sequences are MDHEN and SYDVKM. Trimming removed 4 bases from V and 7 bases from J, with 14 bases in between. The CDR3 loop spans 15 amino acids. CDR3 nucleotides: TGTGCCAGCAGTTCCGGCGGAGTGGAAAATTCACCCCTCCACTTT. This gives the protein CASSSGGVENSPLHF.

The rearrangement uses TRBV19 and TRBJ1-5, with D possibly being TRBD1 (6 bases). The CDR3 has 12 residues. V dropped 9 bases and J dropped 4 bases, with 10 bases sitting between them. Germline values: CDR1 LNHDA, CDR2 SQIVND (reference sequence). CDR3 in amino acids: CASWDTNQPQHF. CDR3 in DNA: TGTGCCAGCTGGGACACAAATCAGCCCCAGCATTTT.

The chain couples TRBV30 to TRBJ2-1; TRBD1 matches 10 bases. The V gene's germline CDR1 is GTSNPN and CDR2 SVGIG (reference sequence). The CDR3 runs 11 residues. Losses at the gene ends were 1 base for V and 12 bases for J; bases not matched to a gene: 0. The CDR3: CAWSGTGGQFF. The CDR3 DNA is TGTGCCTGGAGTGGGACAGGGGGGCAGTTCTTC.

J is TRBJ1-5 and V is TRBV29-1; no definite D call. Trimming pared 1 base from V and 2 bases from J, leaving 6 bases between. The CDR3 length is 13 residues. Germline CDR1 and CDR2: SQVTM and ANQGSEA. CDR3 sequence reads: CSVEVNRNQPQHF. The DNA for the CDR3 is TGCAGCGTTGAAGTCAATCGCAATCAGCCCCAGCATTTT.

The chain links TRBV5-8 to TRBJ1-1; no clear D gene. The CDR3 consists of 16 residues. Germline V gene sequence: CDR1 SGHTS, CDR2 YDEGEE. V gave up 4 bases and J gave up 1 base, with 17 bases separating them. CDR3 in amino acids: CASSGYLGRENTEAFF. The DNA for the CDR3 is TGTGCCAGCAGCGGTTATCTAGGACGGGAGAACACTGAAGCTTTCTTT.

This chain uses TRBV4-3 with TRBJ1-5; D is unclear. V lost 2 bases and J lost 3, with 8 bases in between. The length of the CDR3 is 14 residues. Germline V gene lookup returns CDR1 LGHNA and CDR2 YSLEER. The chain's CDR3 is CASSQILSNQPQHF. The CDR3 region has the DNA TGCGCCAGCAGCCAAATCCTTTCCAATCAGCCCCAGCATTTT.

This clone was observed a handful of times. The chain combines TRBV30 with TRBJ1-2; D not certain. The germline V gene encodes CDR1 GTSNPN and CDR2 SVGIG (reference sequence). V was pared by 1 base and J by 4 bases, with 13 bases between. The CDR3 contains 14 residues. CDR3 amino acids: CAWSASMDSYGYTF. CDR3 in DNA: TGTGCCTGGAGTGCCTCGATGGATAGCTATGGCTACACCTTC.

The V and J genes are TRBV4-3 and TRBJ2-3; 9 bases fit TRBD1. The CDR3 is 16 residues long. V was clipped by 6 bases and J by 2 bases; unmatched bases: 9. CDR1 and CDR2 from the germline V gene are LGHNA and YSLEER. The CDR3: CASRRGTGTITDTQYF. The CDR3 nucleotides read TGCGCCAGCAGGCGGGGGACAGGGACAATCACAGATACGCAGTATTTT.

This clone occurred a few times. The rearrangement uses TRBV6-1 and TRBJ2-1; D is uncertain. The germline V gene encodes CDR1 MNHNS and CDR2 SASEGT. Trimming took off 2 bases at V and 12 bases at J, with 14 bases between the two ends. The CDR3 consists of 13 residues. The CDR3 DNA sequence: TGTGCCAGCAGTGAAAGCCCCCAAAGACGGCAGTTCTTC. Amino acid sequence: CASSESPQRRQFF.

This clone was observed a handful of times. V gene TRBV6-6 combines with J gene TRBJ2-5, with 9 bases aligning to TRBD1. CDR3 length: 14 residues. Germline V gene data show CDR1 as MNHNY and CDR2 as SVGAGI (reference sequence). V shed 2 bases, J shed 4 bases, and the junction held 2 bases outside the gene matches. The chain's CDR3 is CASSYQTGGETQYF. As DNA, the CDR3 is TGTGCCAGCAGTTACCAGACAGGGGGAGAGACCCAGTACTTC.

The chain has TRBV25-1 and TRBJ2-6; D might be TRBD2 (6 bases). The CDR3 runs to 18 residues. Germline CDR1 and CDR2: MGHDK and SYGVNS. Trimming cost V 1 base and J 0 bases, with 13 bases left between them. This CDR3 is CASSESFSGSSGANVLTF. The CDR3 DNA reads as TGTGCCAGCAGTGAATCGTTCAGCGGGTCCTCTGGGGCCAACGTCCTGACTTTC.

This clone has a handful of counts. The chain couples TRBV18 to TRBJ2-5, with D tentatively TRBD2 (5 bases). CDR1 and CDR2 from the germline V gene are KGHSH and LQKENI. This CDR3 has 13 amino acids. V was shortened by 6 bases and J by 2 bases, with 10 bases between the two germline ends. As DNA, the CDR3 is TGTGCCAGCTCCTGGACTGAGCAAGAGACCCAGTACTTC. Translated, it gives CASSWTEQETQYF.